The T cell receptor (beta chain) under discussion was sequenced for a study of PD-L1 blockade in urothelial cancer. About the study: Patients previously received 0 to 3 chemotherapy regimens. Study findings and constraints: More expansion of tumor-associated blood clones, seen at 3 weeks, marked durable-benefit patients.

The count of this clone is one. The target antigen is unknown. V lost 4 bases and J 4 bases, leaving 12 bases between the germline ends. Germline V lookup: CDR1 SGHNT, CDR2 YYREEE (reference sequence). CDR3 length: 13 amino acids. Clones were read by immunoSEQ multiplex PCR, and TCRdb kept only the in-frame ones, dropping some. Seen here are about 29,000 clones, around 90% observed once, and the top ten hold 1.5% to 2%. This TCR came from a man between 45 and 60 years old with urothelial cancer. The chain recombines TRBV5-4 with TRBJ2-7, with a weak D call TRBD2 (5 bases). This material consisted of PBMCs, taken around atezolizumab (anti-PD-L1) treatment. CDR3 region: CASSLPPGYEQYF. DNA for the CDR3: TGTGCCAGCAGCCTCCCCCCGGGGTACGAGCAGTACTTC. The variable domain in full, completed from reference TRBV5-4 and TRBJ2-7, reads ETGVTQSPTHLIKTRGQQVTLRCSSQSGHNTVSWYQQALGQGPQFIFQYYREEENGRGNFPPRFSGLQFPNYSSELNVNALELDDSALYLCASSLPPGYEQYFGPGTRLTVT.